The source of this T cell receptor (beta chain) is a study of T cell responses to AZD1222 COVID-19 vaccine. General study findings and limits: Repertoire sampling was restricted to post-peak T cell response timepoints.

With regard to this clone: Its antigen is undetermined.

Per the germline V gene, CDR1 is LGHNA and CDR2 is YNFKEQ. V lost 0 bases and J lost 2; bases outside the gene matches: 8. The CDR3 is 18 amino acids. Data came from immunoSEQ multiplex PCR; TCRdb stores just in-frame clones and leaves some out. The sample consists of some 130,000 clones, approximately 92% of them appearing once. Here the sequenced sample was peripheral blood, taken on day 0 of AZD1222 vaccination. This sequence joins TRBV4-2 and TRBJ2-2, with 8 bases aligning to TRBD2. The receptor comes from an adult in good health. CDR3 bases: TGTGCCAGCAGCCAAGATATGGAACTAGCGGATAACACCGGGGAGCTGTTTTTT. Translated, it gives CASSQDMELADNTGELFF.